This entry lists 25 T cell receptor beta chains sequenced from one sample in a study of prognosis after radiotherapy for stage I lung cancer. Multiplex PCR, run in two rounds, amplified TCR beta CDR3 from genomic DNA. For every TRBV and TRBJ gene, a specific primer was used in first-round PCR. TCRdb itself ran the multiplex PCR reads through MiXCR, one entry per CDR3 protein. This table holds 12,000 or so distinct CDR3 sequences, 30% to 40% found once. The sequencing used PBMCs, collected before or after stereotactic body radiation therapy (not recorded which). All receptors derive from a donor over 45 with non-small cell lung cancer.

On this clonotype: A far larger clone is just one base off, so this is likely a read error. This chain links TRBV6-8 with TRBJ1-3; the D gene is possibly TRBD1 (5 bases). V lost 6 bases, J lost 7 bases, and 22 bases lay in between. There are 16 residues in the CDR3. Germline V gene data show CDR1 as MNHGY and CDR2 as SAAAGT. In nucleotides, the CDR3 is TGTGCCAGCAGCCGCCTGGTACAGGCCATCCGGAACACCATATATTTT. Translated, it gives CASSRLVQAIRNTIYF.

Note on this clonotype: With a far larger clone one base away, a read error is the likely cause. The V call is TRBV5-5, the J call TRBJ2-4; no firm D call. Trimming cost V 4 bases and J 8 bases, with 10 bases left between them. The V gene's germline CDR1 is SGHKS and CDR2 YYEKEE (reference sequence). This CDR3 comprises 12 residues. CDR3 DNA: TGTGCCAGCAGCCGGCGGAAAGACATTCAGTACTTC. Protein sequence: CASSRRKDIQYF.

This clonotype was picked up many times. V is TRBV19 and J is TRBJ1-2; 7 bases map to TRBD1. The CDR3 runs to 12 residues. Germline values: CDR1 LNHDA, CDR2 SQIVND (reference sequence). Trimming took 10 bases from V and 4 from J; bases not matched to a gene: 6. CDR3 sequence: CATTGMGYGYTF. CDR3 sequence (DNA): TGTGCCACGACAGGGATGGGCTATGGCTACACCTTC.

This clonotype was recorded many times. V gene TRBV5-1 combines with J gene TRBJ1-1; D unclear. The CDR3 covers 15 residues. The V and J ends lost 0 bases and 3 bases respectively, with 12 bases between them. CDR1 and CDR2 (germline): SGHRS, YFSETQ. The CDR3 spells CASSLAPGFDTEAFF. CDR3 nucleotide sequence: TGCGCCAGCAGCTTGGCCCCAGGTTTTGACACTGAAGCTTTCTTT. Supplemented by reference TRBV5-1 and TRBJ1-1, the full variable domain reads KAGVTQTPRYLIKTRGQQVTLSCSPISGHRSVSWYQQTPGQGLQFLFEYFSETQRNKGNFPGRFSGRQFSNSRSEMNVSTLELGDSALYLCASSLAPGFDTEAFFGQGTRLTVV.

The V and J genes are TRBV7-9 and TRBJ2-3; D is perhaps TRBD2 (5 bases). The V and J ends lost 2 bases and 1 base respectively, with 16 bases between them. Germline V CDR1 and CDR2: SEHNR, FQNEAQ (reference sequence). The CDR3 is 17 residues long. The chain's CDR3 is CASSLRSLEVRTDTQYF. The CDR3 DNA is TGTGCCAGCAGCTTACGTTCGTTGGAGGTCCGCACAGATACGCAGTATTTT.

This clonotype has only a few counts. This chain joins TRBV7-9 and TRBJ2-1; 9 bases fit TRBD2. CDR3 size: 16 residues. Germline trimming cut 5 bases from V and 4 bases from J; bases unmatched to any gene: 9. Per germline, CDR1 SEHNR and CDR2 FQNEAQ (reference sequence). The CDR3, as DNA: TGTGCCAGCAGCCACCGGGATAGCGGGAGATACAATGAGCAGTTCTTC. It translates to CASSHRDSGRYNEQFF.

Comment on this clonotype: This likely traces to a read error, being one base from a far larger clone. This sequence joins TRBV6-1 and TRBJ1-1; 8 bases map to TRBD1. This CDR3 has 16 amino acids. Germline loops: CDR1 MNHNS, CDR2 SASEGT. The CDR3 nucleotides are TGTGCCAGCAGTTCCCGACTGGACAGGGTGAACACTGAAGATTTCTTT. This sequence encodes CASSSRLDRVNTEDFF.

The chain combines TRBV11-2 with TRBJ2-7; 10 nucleotides line up with TRBD2. In germline, CDR1 is SGHAT, CDR2 FQNNGV. CDR3 length: 14 residues. Written as DNA, the CDR3 is TGTGCCAGCAGTTTAGCGGGGGGCCCCTACGAACTGTACGTC. As protein: CASSLAGGPYELYV.

By share, this clonotype counts as medium-sized. This chain joins TRBV11-2 and TRBJ2-3, with D perhaps being TRBD1 or TRBD2 (5 bases each). This CDR3 region has 17 residues. V lost 2 bases, J lost 0 bases, and 15 bases lay in between. Germline V CDR1 and CDR2: SGHAT, FQNNGV. CDR3: CASSLSTGWTSTDTQYF. CDR3 sequence (DNA): TGTGCCAGCAGCTTATCTACAGGATGGACTAGCACAGATACGCAGTATTTT.

By sample share, this clonotype is medium-sized (0.01 to 0.1%). The chain carries TRBV13 and TRBJ2-2, with D uncertain. CDR3 size: 16 residues. Germline V gene sequence: CDR1 PRHDT, CDR2 FYEKMQ (reference sequence). The V end was cut by 0 bases, the J end by 6 bases, with 14 bases between. CDR3 region: CASSLGQQIWPGELFF. The CDR3 DNA reads TGTGCCAGCAGCTTAGGACAGCAGATTTGGCCCGGGGAGCTGTTTTTT.

This clonotype was recorded many times. The rearrangement uses TRBV11-2 and TRBJ1-4; D remains ambiguous. This CDR3 spans 14 amino acids. V was trimmed by 1 base and J by 8 bases, leaving 11 bases between them. The V gene's germline CDR1 is SGHAT and CDR2 FQNNGV. The CDR3 sequence: CASSLGVGREKLFF. In DNA form, the CDR3 reads TGTGCCAGCAGCTTAGGAGTAGGTCGAGAAAAACTGTTTTTT.

This clonotype was detected ten times or more. The CDR3 reads CASSLGGGASTEAFF. CDR3 DNA sequence: TGTGCCAGCAGCTTGGGTGGGGGCGCGTCCACTGAAGCTTTCTTT. The chain uses TRBV5-6 and TRBJ1-1, with D possibly matching TRBD1 (6 bases). Germline lookup yields CDR1 SGHDT and CDR2 YYEEEE. This CDR3 contains 15 residues. V was shortened by 0 bases and J by 4 bases, with 13 bases between the two germline ends.

The sample holds many counts of this clonotype. The V call is TRBV6-1, the J call TRBJ1-5, with TRBD1 as a possible D gene (6 bases). The germline V gene encodes CDR1 MNHNS and CDR2 SASEGT. The CDR3 runs to 12 residues. The V and J ends lost 6 bases and 3 bases respectively, with 6 bases between them. This chain's CDR3 is CASRGANQPQHF. CDR3 sequence (DNA): TGTGCCAGCAGGGGGGCCAATCAGCCCCAGCATTTT.

The rearrangement uses TRBV9 and TRBJ2-7; 10 bases align to TRBD2. Germline values: CDR1 SGDLS, CDR2 YYNGEE. The CDR3 is 14 residues long. V dropped 4 bases and J dropped 6; count of bases not matched to a gene: 7. In DNA form, the CDR3 reads TGTGCCAGCAGCAAAGCGGGAGGGCAGGGCGAGCAGTACTTC. Residues: CASSKAGGQGEQYF.

This clonotype was seen ten or more times. The J gene is TRBJ1-1, the V gene TRBV12-3 or TRBV12-4; a weak D match, TRBD1 (6 bases). This CDR3 has 13 residues. V lost 3 bases and J 3 bases, leaving 8 bases between the germline ends. CDR3 loop: CASSLGHHTEAFF. DNA for the CDR3: TGTGCCAGCAGTTTGGGACATCACACTGAAGCTTTCTTT.

This clonotype has a handful of counts. A read error is possible here, since a much larger clone lies one base away. The chain combines TRBV9 with TRBJ2-5; maybe TRBD1 (5 bases). The CDR3 sequence is 14 residues long. Germline V gene lookup returns CDR1 SGDLS and CDR2 YYNGEE. V was pared by 3 bases and J by 1 base, with 10 bases between. The DNA for the CDR3 is TGTGCCAGCAGCGAAGACAGCATCCAAGAGACCCAGTACTTC. Translated, it gives CASSEDSIQETQYF.

This clonotype was found many times. The chain uses TRBV7-3 and TRBJ2-5; D perhaps matches TRBD2 (5 bases). CDR1 is SGHTA and CDR2 is FQGTGA in the germline V gene. V gave up 1 base and J gave up 2 bases, with 11 bases separating them. There are 15 residues in the CDR3. For the CDR3, the DNA is TGTGCCAGCAGCTTAAATGGCAGGAGGCAAGAGACCCAGTACTTC. Protein: CASSLNGRRQETQYF.

In its sample, this clonotype ranks as medium-sized (0.01 to 0.1%). The rearrangement links TRBV28 to TRBJ2-1, with D possibly TRBD2 on 5 matching bases. The V gene lost 1 base and the J gene lost 3 bases, with 16 bases spanning the gap. Germline V gene data show CDR1 as MDHEN and CDR2 as SYDVKM. The length of the CDR3 is 17 residues. The CDR3, as DNA: TGTGCCAGCAGTTTATCGGACTCCCAGGTGGACTACAATGAGCAGTTCTTC. This codes for CASSLSDSQVDYNEQFF.

The chain is built from TRBV27 and TRBJ1-2; D remains unclear. This CDR3 is 14 amino acids long. The V gene's germline CDR1 is MNHEY and CDR2 SMNVEV (reference sequence). V was trimmed by 3 bases and J by 0 bases, leaving 8 bases between them. The CDR3 is CASSLGSSNYGYTF. CDR3 in DNA: TGTGCCAGCAGTTTGGGGAGCTCTAACTATGGCTACACCTTC.

This clonotype appeared many times. This chain's CDR3 is CASSSSAGGDTEAFF. As DNA, the CDR3 is TGCGCCAGCAGCTCCTCGGCAGGGGGCGACACTGAAGCTTTCTTT. The V and J genes are TRBV5-1 and TRBJ1-1; 8 nucleotides agree with TRBD1. With V trimmed by 3 bases and J by 3 bases, 7 bases remained unmatched. The CDR3 totals 15 residues. The germline V gene has CDR1 SGHRS and CDR2 YFSETQ.

With respect to this clonotype: This likely reflects a read error, since a far larger clone is one base away. This chain connects TRBV6-5 to TRBJ2-7; a weak D match, TRBD2 (8 bases). Germline CDR1 and CDR2: MNHEY and SVGAGI. The CDR3 is 17 amino acids. V was pared by 11 bases and J by 4 bases, with 30 bases between. CDR3 region: CAARGGSGQLRGYEQYF. CDR3 in DNA: TGTGCCGCACGGGGGGGTAGCGGCCAACTCAGGGGGTACGAGCAGTACTTC.

This chain joins TRBV10-1 and TRBJ1-6; 8 positions agree with TRBD1. CDR1 is WNHNN and CDR2 is SYGVQD in the germline V gene (reference sequence). The CDR3 loop spans 15 amino acids. The ends lost 6 bases at V and 7 bases at J; junction bases unmatched: 8. The CDR3 here is CASRPWTGQNSPLHF. The CDR3 DNA sequence: TGCGCCAGCAGGCCTTGGACAGGGCAGAATTCACCCCTCCACTTT.

This clonotype was counted many times. The genes are TRBV7-9 and TRBJ2-2; 9 bases are a match to TRBD2. The CDR3 length is 17 residues. V was clipped by 1 base and J by 2 bases; unmatched bases: 5. Germline lookup yields CDR1 SEHNR and CDR2 FQNEAQ (reference sequence). The DNA of the CDR3 is TGTGCCAGCAGCTTAGATGGTAGCGGGAGTAACACCGGGGAGCTGTTTTTT. Translated: CASSLDGSGSNTGELFF.

This clonotype showed up many times. The chain couples TRBV18 to TRBJ2-1; 12 bases agree with TRBD1. The germline CDR1 and CDR2 sequences are KGHSH and LQKENI. V dropped 0 bases and J dropped 8; count of bases not matched to a gene: 5. CDR3 length: 16 amino acids. The CDR3 protein is CASSPPLGQGADEQFF. The CDR3 DNA reads TGTGCCAGCTCACCACCTTTGGGACAGGGGGCCGATGAGCAGTTCTTC. The full variable domain, with the rest looked up from reference TRBV18 and TRBJ2-1, is NAGVMQNPRHLVRRRGQEARLRCSPMKGHSHVYWYRQLPEEGLKFMVYLQKENIIDESGMPKERFSAEFPKEGPSILRIQQVVRGDSAAYFCASSPPLGQGADEQFFGPGTRLTVL.

This clonotype was picked up many times. This rearrangement joins TRBV4-1 to TRBJ2-3, with a tentative D call TRBD2 (5 bases). Per the germline V gene, CDR1 is MGHRA and CDR2 is YSYEKL. Trimming took off 1 base at V and 2 bases at J, with 16 bases between the two ends. This CDR3 contains 17 residues. The CDR3 nucleotides are TGCGCCAGCAGCCAAGGGGCCAGCGGAGACTCCACAGATACGCAGTATTTT. Translating it yields CASSQGASGDSTDTQYF.